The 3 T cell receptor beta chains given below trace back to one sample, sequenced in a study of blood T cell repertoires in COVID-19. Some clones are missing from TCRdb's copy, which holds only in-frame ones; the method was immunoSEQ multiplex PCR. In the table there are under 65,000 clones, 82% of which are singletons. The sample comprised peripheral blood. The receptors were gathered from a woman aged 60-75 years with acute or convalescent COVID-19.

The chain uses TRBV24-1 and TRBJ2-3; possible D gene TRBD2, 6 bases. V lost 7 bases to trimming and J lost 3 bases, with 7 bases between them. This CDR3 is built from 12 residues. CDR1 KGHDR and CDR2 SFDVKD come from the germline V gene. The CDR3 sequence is CATSRGTDTQYF. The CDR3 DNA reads TGTGCCACCAGCCGGGGGACAGATACGCAGTATTTT.

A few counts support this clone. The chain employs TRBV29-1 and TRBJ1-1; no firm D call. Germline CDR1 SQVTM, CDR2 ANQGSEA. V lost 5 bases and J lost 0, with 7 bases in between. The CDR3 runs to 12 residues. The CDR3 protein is CSVLAVNTEAFF. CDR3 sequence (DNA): TGCAGCGTTCTCGCAGTGAACACTGAAGCTTTCTTT.

DNA for the CDR3: TGTGCCAGCAGGTCTGGAGGCGAAGCTTTCTTT. The encoded protein is CASRSGGEAFF. This chain uses TRBV28 with TRBJ1-1; no clear D gene. The V gene's germline CDR1 is MDHEN and CDR2 SYDVKM. There are 11 residues in the CDR3. V gave up 6 bases and J gave up 8 bases, with 10 bases separating them.